The sample holds a few counts of the clone carrying this T cell receptor beta chain. The data belong to a study of T-cell memory formation after mild COVID-19. TCRdb processed the 5' RACE reads anew with MiXCR; each CDR3 protein has one entry. The sample has about 440,000 distinct CDR3 sequences; around 20% are singletons. The CDR3 is made up of 15 amino acids. Trimming took 5 bases from V and 2 from J, leaving 15 bases between them. Looked up from germline, CDR1 is SGHVS and CDR2 is FQNEAQ. The receptor was derived from an adult woman who had mild COVID-19 (a few samples of this study predate the infection). Cell type and time point are not known. This sequence joins TRBV7-8 and TRBJ2-5; a possible D gene is TRBD2 (5 bases). The sequenced material came from PBMCs or a T cell subset sorted from them (not recorded which). CDR3 loop: CASSPKGAEQETQYF. The CDR3 region has the DNA TGTGCCAGCAGCCCCAAGGGAGCGGAACAAGAGACCCAGTACTTC.